This T cell receptor (beta chain) was identified during a study of blood T cell repertoires in COVID-19. This clone was counted a single time. Germline V lookup: CDR1 MNHNS, CDR2 SASEGT. V was pared by 1 base and J by 2 bases, with 5 bases of the junction left unmatched. The CDR3 contains 15 residues. Sequencing was performed with immunoSEQ multiplex PCR; in TCRdb, only in-frame clones are kept and a portion is missing. The table has around 110,000 clones, about 80% seen once; the top ten hold 7.5%. This sequence originates from an older man with active or convalescent COVID-19. The rearrangement joins TRBV6-1 to TRBJ2-7; 7 bases are shared with TRBD1. The sequencing input was peripheral blood. The CDR3 protein is CASSEDRGFPYEQYF. CDR3 sequence (DNA): TGTGCCAGCAGTGAAGACAGGGGATTTCCCTACGAGCAGTACTTC.